This T cell receptor (beta chain) stems from a study of T cell responses to AZD1222 COVID-19 vaccine. Study conclusions and caveats: Of the AZD1222 recipients, only 5 or 6 were seropositive at baseline. Spike was spanned by vaccine-associated CD4 TCRs, which were dominant at 160-218 and 743-854. Donors in the cohort were predominantly white British and more often female, and clonal diversity was possibly underestimated.

Method: immunoSEQ multiplex PCR; TCRdb's copy keeps in-frame clones and lacks some. The sample carries approximately 140,000 clones, around 86% recorded once. Comments on this clone: Its antigen is unidentified.

Germline CDR1 and CDR2: KGHSH and LQKENI. The CDR3 consists of 15 residues. J lost 2 bases, V lost 3 bases, and 3 bases had no gene match. This chain joins TRBV18 and TRBJ2-3; 9 nucleotides match TRBD1. The TCR originated in an adult in good health. The source was peripheral blood, collected on day 0 of MenACWY control vaccination. CDR3 sequence: CASSPGQGNTDTQYF. In DNA, the CDR3 is TGTGCCAGCTCACCGGGACAGGGAAACACAGATACGCAGTATTTT.